This T cell receptor beta chain was retrieved from a study of T cells in Graves' hyperthyroidism and ophthalmopathy. In its sample, this clonotype was seen once. It was RNA transcripts that yielded the amplified TCR beta CDR3 regions. Initially, a first-round RT-PCR of the TCR CDR3 employed the HTBI primer set. MiXCR, applied by TCRdb to the multiplex PCR reads, yields one record per CDR3 protein. In the table there are over 45,000 distinct CDR3 sequences, around half of which are singletons. Uncontrolled infection, other autoimmune disease, pregnancy or lactation excluded patients. The sequenced sample consisted of blood. The clonotype was recovered from a woman aged 45-65 years with Graves' ophthalmopathy.

In DNA form, the CDR3 reads TGCAGTGGGGACGGGGAGGGACTAGCGGGAGGCCAATACTCCTACGAGCAGTACTTC. It translates to CSGDGEGLAGGQYSYEQYF. This chain connects TRBV20-1 to TRBJ2-7, with TRBD2 matching 15 bases. The CDR3 extends over 19 amino acids. Germline V gene data show CDR1 as DFQATT and CDR2 as SNEGSKA (reference sequence). Trimming took 7 bases from V and 0 from J; bases not matched to a gene: 16.